The TCR beta chain under discussion was sequenced for a study of blood T cell repertoires in COVID-19. About the study: The United States, Italy and Spain supplied acute and convalescent COVID-19 samples. T cells, B-cell-depleted T cells, or PBMCs supplied cDNA or gDNA.

Per germline, CDR1 SGHTA and CDR2 FQGNSA. Trimming removed 1 base at V and 4 bases at J, with 10 bases between. The CDR3 covers 14 residues. TCRdb's table, derived via immunoSEQ multiplex PCR, lists solely in-frame clones and lacks some. The table has about 120,000 clones, just over 90% seen once. The sample consisted of peripheral blood. The rearrangement uses TRBV7-2 and TRBJ1-2; no clear D. This TCR was recovered from a human donor with active COVID-19. The donor label of this sample is uncertain. CDR3 bases: TGTGCCAGCAGCTTAGTAAGCGAAGGCTATGGCTACACCTTC. Amino acids: CASSLVSEGYGYTF.